This entry lists 4 T cell receptor beta chains sequenced from one sample in a study of shared clonotypes between healthy human individuals. Here immunoSEQ multiplex PCR was the method, and the copy in TCRdb shows in-frame clones only, minus some. The table lists around 650,000 clones, 96% of them singletons. In the naive CD8 group, cells lacked CD45RO and were positively selected for CCR7, so terminally differentiated effector memory CD45RA+ cells were left out. The sequencing input was naive CD8+ T cells sorted from blood. All receptors derive from a woman in her 30s in good health.

The V gene is TRBV5-6, the J gene TRBJ1-2, with 8 positions matching TRBD1. Germline V gene lookup returns CDR1 SGHDT and CDR2 YYEEEE. This CDR3 spans 14 amino acids. With 3 bases clipped from V and 4 bases from J, the junction kept 5 bases outside the gene matches. In nucleotides, the CDR3 is TGTGCCAGCAGCTCTATGGACAGGGTCTATGGCTACACCTTC. It specifies CASSSMDRVYGYTF.

V is TRBV7-9 and J is TRBJ1-1, with D possibly TRBD1 on 5 matching bases. CDR1 SEHNR and CDR2 FQNEAQ come from the germline V gene (reference sequence). The CDR3 runs to 18 residues. The V end was cut by 6 bases, the J end by 0 bases, with 23 bases between. CDR3 protein: CASRNEMRDAIMNTEAFF. Here the CDR3 DNA reads TGTGCCAGCAGAAACGAGATGCGGGACGCCATTATGAACACTGAAGCTTTCTTT.

J is TRBJ1-3 and V is TRBV2, with D unresolved. Germline CDR1 and CDR2: SNHLY and FYNNEI. Trimming removed 0 bases at V and 6 bases at J, with 12 bases between. There are 15 residues in the CDR3. CDR3 protein: CASSEAVGPENTIYF. CDR3 bases: TGTGCCAGCAGTGAAGCAGTAGGGCCTGAAAACACCATATATTTT.

The chain has TRBV7-9 and TRBJ1-2, with D maybe TRBD1 (6 bases). V shed 4 bases and J shed 3 bases, with 21 bases lying between them. Germline V lookup: CDR1 SEHNR, CDR2 FQNEAQ (reference sequence). The CDR3 loop spans 17 amino acids. CDR3 region: CASSSPKTGIAHYGYTF. CDR3 nucleotides: TGTGCCAGCAGCTCACCCAAAACAGGGATTGCGCACTATGGCTACACCTTC.